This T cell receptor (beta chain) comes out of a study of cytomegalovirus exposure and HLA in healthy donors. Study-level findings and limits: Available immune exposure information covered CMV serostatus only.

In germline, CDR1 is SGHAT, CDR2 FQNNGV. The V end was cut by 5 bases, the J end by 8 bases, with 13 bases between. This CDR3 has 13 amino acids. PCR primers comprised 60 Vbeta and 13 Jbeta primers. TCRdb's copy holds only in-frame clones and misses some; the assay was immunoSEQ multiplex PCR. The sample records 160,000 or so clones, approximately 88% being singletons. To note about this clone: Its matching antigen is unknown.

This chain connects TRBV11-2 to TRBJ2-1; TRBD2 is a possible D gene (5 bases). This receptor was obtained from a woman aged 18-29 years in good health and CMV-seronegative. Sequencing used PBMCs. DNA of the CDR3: TGTGCCAGCAGCGAGGGTCCCGAGGATGAGCAGTTCTTC. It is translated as CASSEGPEDEQFF.